Described below is a single TCR beta chain sequence and its context. Its specificity is not known. Germline values: CDR1 LGHNA, CDR2 YNFKEQ. Trimming left V 1 base short and J 2 bases short, with 12 bases between. The CDR3 is made up of 16 amino acids. This entry comes from a study of regulatory T cells in long-lasting Graves disease. To make TCR beta libraries, researchers used iRepertoire HTBI primers and Arm-PCR of CDR3 regions. Each CDR3 protein gets one entry after TCRdb re-called the multiplex PCR reads with MiXCR. The table shows under 400,000 distinct CDR3 sequences, with 16% occurring only once. Findings and limits, study-wide: No thyroid tissue was studied; the work used peripheral blood only. Preferential use of TRBV28, TRBJ1-2 and TRBJ2-5 was seen in persistent disease.

The sample's time point: newly diagnosed GD, antithyroid drugs for less than 3 months. Isolated PBMC RNA provided the starting material for the TCR library. In addition, the sample was reused for a study of T cells in Graves' hyperthyroidism and ophthalmopathy. From that paper: Participants, patients aged 18 to 65, had newly diagnosed hyperthyroidism with a duration under 2 months. A first-round RT-PCR of the TCR CDR3 used the HTBI primer set.

The V gene is TRBV4-2, the J gene TRBJ1-3; perhaps TRBD1 as D (6 bases). The receptor comes from a middle-aged man with Graves disease. The material sequenced was peripheral blood mononuclear cells (PBMCs), taken at new diagnosis, from a patient treated with antithyroid drugs. The CDR3 DNA is TGTGCCAGCAGCCAAGTAATAACAGGGACTGGAAACACCATATATTTT. The encoded protein is CASSQVITGTGNTIYF.